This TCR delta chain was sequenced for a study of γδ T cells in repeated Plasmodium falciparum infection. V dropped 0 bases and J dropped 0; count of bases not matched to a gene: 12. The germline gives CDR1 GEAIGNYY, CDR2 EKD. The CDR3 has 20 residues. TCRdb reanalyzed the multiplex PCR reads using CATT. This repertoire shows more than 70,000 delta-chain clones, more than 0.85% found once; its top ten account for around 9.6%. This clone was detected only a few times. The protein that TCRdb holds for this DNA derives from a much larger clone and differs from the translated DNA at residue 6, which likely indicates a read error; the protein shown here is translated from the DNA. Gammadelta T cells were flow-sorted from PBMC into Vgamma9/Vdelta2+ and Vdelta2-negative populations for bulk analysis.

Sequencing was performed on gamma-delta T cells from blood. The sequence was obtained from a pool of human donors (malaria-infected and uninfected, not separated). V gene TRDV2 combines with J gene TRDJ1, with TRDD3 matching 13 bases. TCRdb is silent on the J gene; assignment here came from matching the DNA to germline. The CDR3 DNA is TGTGCCTGTGACACCGCCCAACTACTGGGGGATACGGGGTACACCGATAAACTCATCTTT. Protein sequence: CACDTAQLLGDTGYTDKLIF.